This T cell receptor (beta chain) was captured in a study of blood T cell repertoires in COVID-19. For the study at large: The origin of the acute and convalescent COVID-19 samples was the United States, Italy and Spain. PBMCs, B-cell-depleted T cells, or T cells provided the cDNA or gDNA that made up the material.

CDR1 is SEHNR and CDR2 is FQNEAQ in the germline V gene (reference sequence). Trimming stripped 4 bases from V and 4 bases from J, with 13 bases between. The CDR3 contains 14 residues. The authors' processing: It was from reference gene primer amplification that nucleated cell counts were estimated. Assay used: immunoSEQ multiplex PCR; TCRdb lists only in-frame clones, some missing. V, J and clone size are taken as reported in that table, and D and trimming were inferred from the DNA itself. This table has 83,000 or so clones, roughly 82% appearing once. V usage is TRBV7-9 and J usage is TRBJ1-1; D is ambiguous. The TCR was taken from a human donor in a cohort sampled during active COVID-19. The sequencing input was peripheral blood. The CDR3 loop is CASSSDWPGTEAFF. DNA of the CDR3: TGTGCCAGCAGCTCGGACTGGCCGGGCACTGAAGCTTTCTTT.